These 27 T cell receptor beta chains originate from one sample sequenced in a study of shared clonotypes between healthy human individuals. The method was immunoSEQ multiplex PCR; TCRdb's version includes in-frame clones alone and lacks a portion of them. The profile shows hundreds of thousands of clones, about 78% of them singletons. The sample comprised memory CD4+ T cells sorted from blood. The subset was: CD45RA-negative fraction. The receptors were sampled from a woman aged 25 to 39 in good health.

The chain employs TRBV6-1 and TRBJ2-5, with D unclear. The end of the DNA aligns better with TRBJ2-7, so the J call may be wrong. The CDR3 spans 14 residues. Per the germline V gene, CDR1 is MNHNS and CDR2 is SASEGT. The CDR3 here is CASSENVLSYEQYF. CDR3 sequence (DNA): TGTGCCAGCAGTGAGAACGTGTTGTCCTACGAGCAGTACTTC.

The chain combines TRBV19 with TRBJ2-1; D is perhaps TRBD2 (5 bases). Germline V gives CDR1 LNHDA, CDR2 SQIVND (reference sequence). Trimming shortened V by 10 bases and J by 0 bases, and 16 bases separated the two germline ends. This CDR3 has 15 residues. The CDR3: CATLPDGLSYNEQFF. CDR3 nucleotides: TGTGCCACGCTACCGGACGGACTCTCCTACAATGAGCAGTTCTTC.

The CDR3 reads CASRGGGRGFSGYTF. The CDR3 DNA reads as TGTGCCAGTAGAGGAGGCGGCAGGGGGTTTTCTGGCTACACCTTC. This rearrangement joins TRBV19 to TRBJ1-2; 7 bases agree with TRBD1. CDR3 length: 15 amino acids. The junction had 14 bases not matched to a gene; V was cut back by 6 bases and J by 7 bases. The germline CDR1 and CDR2 sequences are LNHDA and SQIVND (reference sequence).

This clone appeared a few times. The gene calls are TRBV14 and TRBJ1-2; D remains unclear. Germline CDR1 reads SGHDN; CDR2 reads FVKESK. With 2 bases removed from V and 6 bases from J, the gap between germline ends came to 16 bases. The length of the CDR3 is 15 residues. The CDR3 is CASSQSGFGYDGYTF. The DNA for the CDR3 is TGTGCCAGCAGCCAATCGGGTTTTGGATACGATGGCTACACCTTC.

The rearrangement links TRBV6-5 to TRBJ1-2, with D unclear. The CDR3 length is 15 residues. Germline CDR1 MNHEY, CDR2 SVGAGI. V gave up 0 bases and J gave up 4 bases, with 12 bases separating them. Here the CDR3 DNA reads TGTGCCAGCAGTTACTCGCTTTCTAGTACCTATGGCTACACCTTC. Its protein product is CASSYSLSSTYGYTF.

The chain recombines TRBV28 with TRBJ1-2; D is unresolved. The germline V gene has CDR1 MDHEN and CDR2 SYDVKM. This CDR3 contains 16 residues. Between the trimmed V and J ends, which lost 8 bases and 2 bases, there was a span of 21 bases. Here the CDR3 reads CASVVGGTLRNYGYTF. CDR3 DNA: TGTGCCAGCGTAGTGGGCGGAACCCTGAGGAACTATGGCTACACCTTC.

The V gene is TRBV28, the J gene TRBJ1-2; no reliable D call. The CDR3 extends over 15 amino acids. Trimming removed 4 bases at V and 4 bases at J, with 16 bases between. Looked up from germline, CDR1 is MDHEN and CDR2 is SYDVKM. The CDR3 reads CASSSIMGNSYGYTF. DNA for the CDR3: TGTGCCAGCAGTTCGATAATGGGGAACTCCTATGGCTACACCTTC.

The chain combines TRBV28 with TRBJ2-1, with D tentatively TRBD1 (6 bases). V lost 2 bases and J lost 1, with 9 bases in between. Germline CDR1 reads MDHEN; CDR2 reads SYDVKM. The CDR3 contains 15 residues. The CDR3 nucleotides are TGTGCCAGCAGTTTAGCAGGGGAGTCCTACAATGAGCAGTTCTTC. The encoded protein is CASSLAGESYNEQFF.

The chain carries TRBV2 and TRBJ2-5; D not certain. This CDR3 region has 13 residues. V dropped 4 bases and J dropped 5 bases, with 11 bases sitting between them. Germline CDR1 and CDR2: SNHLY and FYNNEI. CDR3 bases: TGTGCCAGCAGTGTTTGGAGTCTGGAGACCCAGTACTTC. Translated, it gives CASSVWSLETQYF.

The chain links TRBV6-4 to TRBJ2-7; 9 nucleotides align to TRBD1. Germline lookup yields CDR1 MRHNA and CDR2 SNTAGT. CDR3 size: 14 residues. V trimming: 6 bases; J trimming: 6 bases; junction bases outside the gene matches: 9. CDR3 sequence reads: CASSSWDREVEQYF. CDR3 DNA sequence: TGTGCCAGCAGCTCGTGGGACAGGGAGGTCGAGCAGTACTTC.

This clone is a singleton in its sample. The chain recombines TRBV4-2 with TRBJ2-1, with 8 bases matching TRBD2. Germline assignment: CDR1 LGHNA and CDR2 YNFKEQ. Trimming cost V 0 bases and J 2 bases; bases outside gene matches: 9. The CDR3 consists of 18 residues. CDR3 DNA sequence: TGTGCCAGCAGCCAAGAGAGGGTTACTAGCGGAGCCTACAATGAGCAGTTCTTC. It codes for CASSQERVTSGAYNEQFF.

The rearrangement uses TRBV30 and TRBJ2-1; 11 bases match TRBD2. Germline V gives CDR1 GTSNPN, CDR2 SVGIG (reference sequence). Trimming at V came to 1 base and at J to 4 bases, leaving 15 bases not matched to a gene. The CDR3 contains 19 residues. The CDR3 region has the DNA TGTGCCTGGAGTGGGAATACCGGGACTAGCGGCAAAGCGTACAATGAGCAGTTCTTC. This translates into CAWSGNTGTSGKAYNEQFF.

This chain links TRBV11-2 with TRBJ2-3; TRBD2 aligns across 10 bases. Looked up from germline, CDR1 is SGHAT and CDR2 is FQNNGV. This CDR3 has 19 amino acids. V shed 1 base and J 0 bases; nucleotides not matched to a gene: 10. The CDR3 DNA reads TGTGCCAGCAGCTTAGGTTGGTCTAGCGGGAGTTTTAGCACAGATACGCAGTATTTT. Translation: CASSLGWSSGSFSTDTQYF.

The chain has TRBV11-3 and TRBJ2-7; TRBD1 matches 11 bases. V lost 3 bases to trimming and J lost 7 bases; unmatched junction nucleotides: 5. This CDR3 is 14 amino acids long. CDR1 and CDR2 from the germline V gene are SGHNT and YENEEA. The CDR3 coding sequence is TGTGCCAGCAGCTTGGGACAGGGGGTACGGGAGCAGTACTTC. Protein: CASSLGQGVREQYF.

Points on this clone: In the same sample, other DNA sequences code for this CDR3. The CDR3, as DNA: TGTGCCAGCTCACGAGACAGGCAGAACACTGAAGCTTTCTTT. Its translation is CASSRDRQNTEAFF. The V and J genes are TRBV18 and TRBJ1-1; the D gene is possibly TRBD1 (6 bases). Germline-derived CDR1 and CDR2 are KGHSH and LQKENI. V was clipped by 4 bases and J by 1 base, with 10 bases between them. This CDR3 is 14 amino acids long. Supplemented by reference TRBV18 and TRBJ1-1, the full variable domain reads NAGVMQNPRHLVRRRGQEARLRCSPMKGHSHVYWYRQLPEEGLKFMVYLQKENIIDESGMPKERFSAEFPKEGPSILRIQQVVRGDSAAYFCASSRDRQNTEAFFGQGTRLTVV.

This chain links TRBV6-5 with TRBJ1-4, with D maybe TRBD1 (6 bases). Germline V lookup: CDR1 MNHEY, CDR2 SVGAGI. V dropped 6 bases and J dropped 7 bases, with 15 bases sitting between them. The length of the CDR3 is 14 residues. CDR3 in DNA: TGTGCCAGCAGGCTTGGGGGGGCAGGTGAAAAACTGTTTTTT. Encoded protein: CASRLGGAGEKLFF.

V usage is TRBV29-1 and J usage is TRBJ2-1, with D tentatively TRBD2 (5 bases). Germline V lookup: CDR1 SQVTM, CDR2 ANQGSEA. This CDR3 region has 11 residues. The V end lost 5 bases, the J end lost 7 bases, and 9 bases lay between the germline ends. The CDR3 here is CSVRGGNEQFF. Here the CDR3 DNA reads TGCAGCGTTAGAGGCGGGAATGAGCAGTTCTTC.

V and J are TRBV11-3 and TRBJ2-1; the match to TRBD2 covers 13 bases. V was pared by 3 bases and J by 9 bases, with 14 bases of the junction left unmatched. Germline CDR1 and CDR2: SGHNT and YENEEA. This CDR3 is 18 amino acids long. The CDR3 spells CASSLDPLLAGGPSEQFF. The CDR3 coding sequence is TGTGCCAGCAGCTTGGACCCCTTACTAGCGGGAGGGCCTAGTGAGCAGTTCTTC.

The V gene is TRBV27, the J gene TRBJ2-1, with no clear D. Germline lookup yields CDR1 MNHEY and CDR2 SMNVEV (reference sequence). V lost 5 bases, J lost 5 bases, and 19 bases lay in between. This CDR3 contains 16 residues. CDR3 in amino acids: CASSNRLVSINNEQFF. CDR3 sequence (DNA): TGTGCCAGCAGTAACCGGCTGGTAAGCATTAACAATGAGCAGTTCTTC.

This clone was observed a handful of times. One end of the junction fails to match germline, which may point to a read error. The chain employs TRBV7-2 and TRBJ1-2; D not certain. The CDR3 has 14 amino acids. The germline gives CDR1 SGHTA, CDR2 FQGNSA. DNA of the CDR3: TGTGCCAGCAGCTTAGCGCTGTCTAATTATGGCTACACCTTC. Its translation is CASSLALSNYGYTF.

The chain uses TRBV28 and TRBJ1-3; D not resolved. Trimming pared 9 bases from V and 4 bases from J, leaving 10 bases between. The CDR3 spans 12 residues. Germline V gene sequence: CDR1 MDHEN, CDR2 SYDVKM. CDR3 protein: CASMSTGNTIYF. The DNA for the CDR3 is TGTGCCAGTATGAGCACGGGAAACACCATATATTTT.

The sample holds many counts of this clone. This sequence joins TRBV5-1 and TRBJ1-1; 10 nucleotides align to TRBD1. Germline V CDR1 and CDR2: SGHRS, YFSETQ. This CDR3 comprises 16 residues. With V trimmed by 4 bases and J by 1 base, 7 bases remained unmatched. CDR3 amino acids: CASSPPGQGTNTEAFF. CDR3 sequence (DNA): TGCGCCAGCAGCCCTCCGGGACAGGGGACGAACACTGAAGCTTTCTTT.

In nucleotides, the CDR3 is TGTGCCAGCAGCTTAAGGCAGGGGGCAATAGATACGCAGTATTTT. This sequence encodes CASSLRQGAIDTQYF. This chain connects TRBV7-9 to TRBJ2-3; 8 bases fit TRBD1. With 2 bases clipped from V and 5 bases from J, the junction kept 6 bases outside the gene matches. The CDR3 totals 15 residues. Germline CDR1 SEHNR, CDR2 FQNEAQ (reference sequence).

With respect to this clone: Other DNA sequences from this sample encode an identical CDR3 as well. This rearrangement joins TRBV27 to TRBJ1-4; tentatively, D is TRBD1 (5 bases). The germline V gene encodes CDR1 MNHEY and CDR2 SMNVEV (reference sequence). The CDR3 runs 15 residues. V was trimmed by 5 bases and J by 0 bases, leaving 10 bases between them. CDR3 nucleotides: TGTGCCAGCAGTAGCGGGGGTGCAACTAATGAAAAACTGTTTTTT. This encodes CASSSGGATNEKLFF.

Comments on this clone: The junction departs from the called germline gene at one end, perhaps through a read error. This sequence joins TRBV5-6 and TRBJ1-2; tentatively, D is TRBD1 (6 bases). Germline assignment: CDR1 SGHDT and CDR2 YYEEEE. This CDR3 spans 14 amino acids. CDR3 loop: CASTNPQGSGAPFF. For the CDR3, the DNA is TGTGCCAGCACCAATCCCCAGGGCTCAGGGGCCCCATTCTTC.

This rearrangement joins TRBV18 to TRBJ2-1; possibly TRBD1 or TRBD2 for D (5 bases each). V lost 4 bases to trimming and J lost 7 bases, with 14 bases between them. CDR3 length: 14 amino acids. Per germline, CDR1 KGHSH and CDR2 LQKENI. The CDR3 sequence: CASSRGQGVNEQFF. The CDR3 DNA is TGTGCCAGCTCACGAGGGCAGGGTGTAAATGAGCAGTTCTTC.

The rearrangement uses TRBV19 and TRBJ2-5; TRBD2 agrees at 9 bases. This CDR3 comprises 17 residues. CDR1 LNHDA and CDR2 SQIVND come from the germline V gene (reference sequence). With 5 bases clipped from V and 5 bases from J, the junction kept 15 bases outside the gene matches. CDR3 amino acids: CASSSRPGREGPETQYF. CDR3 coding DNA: TGTGCCAGTAGTTCCCGTCCGGGGCGGGAGGGCCCTGAGACCCAGTACTTC.